This T cell receptor (beta chain) was sequenced during a study of blood T cell repertoires in COVID-19. This CDR3 has 21 residues. Germline loops: CDR1 SNHLY, CDR2 FYNNEI. The junction had 16 bases not matched to a gene; V was cut back by 7 bases and J by 1 base. The study recruited people aged roughly 18 to 100 years across around 24 US areas. Donors were grouped by their self-reported clinical history. Authors' methods: Quantification of nucleated cells was approximated via reference gene primer amplification. Using immunoSEQ multiplex PCR, the repertoire was profiled, and TCRdb retains in-frame clones only, with some absent. The V and J calls and clone size are taken from that table; D and trimming were inferred from the DNA. Among more than 300,000 clones listed, 70% to 90% were seen once.

This chain joins TRBV2 and TRBJ2-1; TRBD2 aligns across 16 bases. The TCR was taken from a man in his forties or fifties in a cohort exposed to, infected with or recovered from COVID-19 (not recorded which). Sequenced material: PBMCs or T cells enriched from blood (not recorded which). CDR3 in amino acids: CASTLRQGLAGGSPSYNEQFF. The CDR3 nucleotides read TGTGCCAGCACCCTGCGGCAGGGACTAGCGGGAGGGTCTCCATCCTACAATGAGCAGTTCTTC.